Below, 10 T cell receptor beta chains from the same sample are listed, as sequenced in a study of molecular identifiers for immune sequencing clone quantification. TCRdb re-derived calls from the PCR reads in MiXCR, one entry per CDR3 protein. The repertoire includes about half a million distinct CDR3 sequences, about a quarter of them detected once, and around 0.78% sits in the top ten. Sequenced: naive CD8+ T cells from blood, with Jurkat cell RNA spiked in. The subset was: FACS-sorted CD8+CD4-CCR7+CD45RA+ naive T cells. All receptors come from a human donor in good health. Some libraries in this study had Jurkat cell RNA spiked in.

This rearrangement joins TRBV27 to TRBJ1-5; D call uncertain. With 3 bases removed from V and 0 bases from J, the gap between germline ends came to 9 bases. This CDR3 is 15 amino acids long. The germline gives CDR1 MNHEY, CDR2 SMNVEV (reference sequence). This CDR3 is CASSFGPYSNQPQHF. The CDR3 DNA sequence: TGTGCCAGCAGTTTTGGACCATATAGCAATCAGCCCCAGCATTTT.

This clonotype was observed many times. CDR3 sequence: CASSQGPLSSYEQYF. CDR3 DNA: TGTGCCAGCAGCCAAGGACCCTTGAGCTCCTACGAGCAGTACTTC. This chain joins TRBV7-9 and TRBJ2-7; D is undetermined. The ends were cut back, 5 bases at V and 0 bases at J, with 14 bases in the middle. CDR3 length: 15 residues. From germline, CDR1 is SEHNR and CDR2 FQNEAQ (reference sequence).

V usage is TRBV7-2 and J usage is TRBJ1-2; D ambiguous. The V end lost 7 bases, the J end lost 0 bases, and 15 bases lay between the germline ends. CDR3 size: 15 residues. Germline V gene lookup returns CDR1 SGHTA and CDR2 FQGNSA. CDR3 in amino acids: CASNSTRTSNYGYTF. CDR3 coding DNA: TGTGCCAGCAACTCTACAAGGACGTCTAACTATGGCTACACCTTC.

On this clonotype itself: Just one base apart from a much larger clone, this may be a read error. V and J are TRBV7-2 and TRBJ1-1; possibly TRBD1 for D (5 bases). This CDR3 has 15 residues. Per the germline V gene, CDR1 is SGHTA and CDR2 is FQGNSA. The V end was cut by 1 base, the J end by 4 bases, with 13 bases between. This CDR3 is CASSLDTAGLTEAFF. CDR3 sequence (DNA): TGTGCCAGCAGCTTAGATACCGCAGGGCTCACTGAAGCTTTCTTT.

The chain couples TRBV27 to TRBJ2-6, with TRBD1 as a possible D gene (5 bases). V lost 8 bases to trimming and J lost 0 bases, with 20 bases between them. Germline CDR1 and CDR2: MNHEY and SMNVEV (reference sequence). CDR3 length: 18 amino acids. CDR3 DNA: TGTGCCAGCCGAACTACTGGGGCCACAACCTCTGGGGCCAACGTCCTGACTTTC. It specifies CASRTTGATTSGANVLTF.

This clonotype was observed a few times. In DNA, the CDR3 is TGTGCCAGCAGAGTTACAGGGGGGTTCATTCGCCCCTACGAGCAGTACTTC. It is translated as CASRVTGGFIRPYEQYF. The rearrangement uses TRBV6-1 and TRBJ2-7, with 8 bases lining up with TRBD1. Trimming removed 6 bases from V and 2 bases from J; junction bases left unmatched: 15. Germline V lookup: CDR1 MNHNS, CDR2 SASEGT. The CDR3 spans 17 residues.

Notes on this clonotype: At one end, the junction sequence differs from germline, possibly due to a read error. V gene TRBV30 combines with J gene TRBJ2-1; D uncertain. CDR1 is GTSNPN and CDR2 is SVGIG in the germline V gene (reference sequence). The CDR3 runs to 13 residues. DNA of the CDR3: TGTGCCTGGAGTCGCAACTCCCACAATGAGCAGTTCTTC. Protein sequence: CAWSRNSHNEQFF.

This clonotype was counted ten times or more. The rearrangement uses TRBV5-1 and TRBJ1-1; D call uncertain. Trimming cost V 0 bases and J 5 bases, with 11 bases left between them. Germline CDR1 is SGHRS and CDR2 is YFSETQ. The CDR3 length is 14 residues. Here the CDR3 reads CASSLGYGETEAFF. The CDR3 bases are TGCGCCAGCAGCTTGGGGTATGGAGAGACTGAAGCTTTCTTT.

This clonotype was counted a few times. In nucleotides, the CDR3 is TGTGCCACCAGTGATCGGCGGTCAAACTACAATGAGCAGTTCTTC. Translating it yields CATSDRRSNYNEQFF. This chain joins TRBV24-1 and TRBJ2-1; no firm D call. Trimming shortened V by 3 bases and J by 3 bases, and 11 bases separated the two germline ends. Germline V gene data show CDR1 as KGHDR and CDR2 as SFDVKD. This CDR3 comprises 15 residues.

This clonotype was detected ten times or more. The J gene is TRBJ2-3, the V gene TRBV7-8; 8 bases align to TRBD1. CDR1 and CDR2 from the germline V gene are SGHVS and FQNEAQ. The CDR3 is made up of 17 amino acids. Trimming cost V 4 bases and J 2 bases; bases outside gene matches: 11. The DNA of the CDR3 is TGTGCCAGCAGCTCCACCGGACAGGGAGCATTCACAGATACGCAGTATTTT. It yields the protein CASSSTGQGAFTDTQYF.